One and the same sample provided the 24 T cell receptor beta chains below, sequenced in a study of Graves' ophthalmopathy and Graves' hyperthyroidism (dated by TCRdb to 2016 to 2018). TCRdb names Illumina HiSeq 2000 as the instrument used. For repertoire sequencing, TCR beta CDR3 regions were amplified from RNA transcripts. The first round was an RT-PCR using HTBI primers with the Qiagen OneStep RT-PCR kit, and this first round was followed by a second-round multiplex PCR, then size selection and purification. Through fastp at Q25 and MiXCR, TCRdb rebuilt clones from the public reads, retaining in-frame beta chains. When rows share a CDR3 protein, they turn into one entry using the most common DNA and genes. The sample table shows around 1.1 million distinct CDR3 sequences, and roughly 35% are seen once. Roughly 11% of the sample lies in the top ten. The sample taken for sequencing was peripheral blood or thyroid tissue (not recorded which). The receptors here all came from an adult man with Graves' hyperthyroidism.

The chain has TRBV7-2 and TRBJ2-7; 8 nucleotides agree with TRBD2. The CDR3 runs 15 residues. Germline loops: CDR1 SGHTA, CDR2 FQGNSA. With 5 bases clipped from V and 2 bases from J, the junction kept 8 bases outside the gene matches. The CDR3 spells CASSQGRGGTYEQYF. The CDR3 DNA follows: TGTGCCAGCAGCCAGGGGCGCGGGGGGACCTACGAGCAGTACTTC. Complete variable domain (other parts from reference TRBV7-2 and TRBJ2-7): GAGVSQSPSNKVTEKGKDVELRCDPISGHTALYWYRQSLGQGLEFLIYFQGNSAPDKSGLPSDRFSAERTGGSVSTLTIQRTQQEDSAVYLCASSQGRGGTYEQYFGPGTRLTVT.

The chain combines TRBV18 with TRBJ2-7; D perhaps matches TRBD1 (5 bases). With 1 base removed from V and 12 bases from J, the gap between germline ends came to 13 bases. The germline CDR1 and CDR2 sequences are KGHSH and LQKENI. This CDR3 comprises 12 residues. CDR3 region: CASSPQDRLGYF. CDR3 bases: TGTGCCAGCTCACCACAAGACAGATTAGGGTACTTC.

The chain employs TRBV7-2 and TRBJ1-5; D is undetermined. CDR1 SGHTA and CDR2 FQGNSA come from the germline V gene. Trimming took 5 bases from V and 3 from J, leaving 17 bases between them. The CDR3 totals 16 residues. The CDR3 bases are TGTGCCAGCAGCCAAACAGTGTACCGGAACAATCAGCCCCAGCATTTT. Protein sequence: CASSQTVYRNNQPQHF.

In this sample, this clonotype turned up many times. The rearrangement uses TRBV7-2 and TRBJ2-5; D remains ambiguous. The germline V gene has CDR1 SGHTA and CDR2 FQGNSA. The germline V and J ends were trimmed by 3 bases and 5 bases, with 4 bases remaining between them. The CDR3 is 11 residues long. CDR3 nucleotides: TGTGCCAGCAGCTTTTTCGAGACCCAGTACTTC. Translated, it gives CASSFFETQYF.

This clonotype was picked up one time. A read error is possible here, since a much larger clone lies one base away. The chain has TRBV5-6 and TRBJ1-4; D not resolved. This CDR3 has 13 amino acids. CDR1 is SGHDT and CDR2 is YYEEEE in the germline V gene. V lost 0 bases and J 16 bases, leaving 16 bases between the germline ends. The CDR3 loop is CASSLVGSGVRFF. The DNA for the CDR3 is TGTGCCAGCAGCTTGGTGGGCAGCGGGGTTCGGTTTTTT. Based on the CDR3 plus reference TRBV5-6 and TRBJ1-4, the full variable domain is DAGVTQSPTHLIKTRGQQVTLRCSPKSGHDTVSWYQQALGQGPQFIFQYYEEEERQRGNFPDRFSGHQFPNYSSELNVNALLLGDSALYLCASSLVGSGVRFFGSGTQLSVL.

This clonotype appeared many times. This chain uses TRBV29-1 with TRBJ2-5; D uncertain. Germline CDR1 SQVTM, CDR2 ANQGSEA. V gave up 4 bases and J gave up 2 bases, with 14 bases separating them. The CDR3 has 14 residues. The CDR3 region is CSVGETMRQETQYF. CDR3 DNA: TGCAGCGTTGGCGAGACAATGCGGCAAGAGACCCAGTACTTC. The full variable domain, rest sourced from reference TRBV29-1 and TRBJ2-5, is SAVISQKPSRDICQRGTSLTIQCQVDSQVTMMFWYRQQPGQSLTLIATANQGSEATYESGFVIDKFPISRPNLTFSTLTVSNMSPEDSSIYLCSVGETMRQETQYFGPGTRLLVL.

V gene TRBV5-1 combines with J gene TRBJ2-7; TRBD2 aligns across 8 bases. Losses at the gene ends were 3 bases for V and 5 bases for J; bases not matched to a gene: 13. CDR3 length: 16 amino acids. Germline CDR1 is SGHRS and CDR2 is YFSETQ. The CDR3 sequence: CASSSTPGLASDEQYF. The CDR3 DNA reads TGCGCCAGCAGCTCCACCCCCGGACTAGCTAGCGACGAGCAGTACTTC.

V usage is TRBV5-1 and J usage is TRBJ1-4, with a weak D call TRBD1 (6 bases). The length of the CDR3 is 13 residues. V lost 4 bases to trimming and J lost 7 bases, with 11 bases between them. CDR1 and CDR2 from the germline V gene are SGHRS and YFSETQ. The CDR3: CASSPGQSEKLFF. The CDR3, as DNA: TGCGCCAGCAGCCCAGGACAGTCTGAAAAACTGTTTTTT.

At least ten counts were recorded for this clonotype. The chain links TRBV25-1 to TRBJ2-7; 9 positions agree with TRBD2. CDR3 length: 17 residues. J gave up 1 base and V 4 bases, and 11 bases lay outside the gene matches. Germline V gene data show CDR1 as MGHDK and CDR2 as SYGVNS. The CDR3 nucleotides read TGTGCCAGCAGTGCGGGCCGAGCTAGCGGGAATTCCTACGAGCAGTACTTC. It encodes CASSAGRASGNSYEQYF.

The rearrangement uses TRBV29-1 and TRBJ2-7, with D unclear. V lost 7 bases to trimming and J lost 5 bases, with 9 bases between them. Germline V gene sequence: CDR1 SQVTM, CDR2 ANQGSEA. This CDR3 contains 10 residues. The CDR3 is CSGRVDEQYF. CDR3 in DNA: TGCAGCGGGAGAGTGGACGAGCAGTACTTC.

The J gene is TRBJ1-1, the V gene TRBV7-9, with 9 bases aligning to TRBD1. Trimming cost V 5 bases and J 1 base; bases outside gene matches: 5. CDR1 is SEHNR and CDR2 is FQNEAQ in the germline V gene (reference sequence). The CDR3 is made up of 15 amino acids. The CDR3 DNA reads as TGTGCCAGCAGCCCGACGGACAGGGGGAACACTGAAGCTTTCTTT. As protein: CASSPTDRGNTEAFF.

Comment on this clonotype: Compared with germline, one end of the junction differs, possibly owing to a read error. This rearrangement joins TRBV10-2 to TRBJ2-6; no firm D call. From germline, CDR1 is WSHSY and CDR2 SAAADI. This CDR3 region has 16 residues. Here the CDR3 reads CASSEAGSSGANVLTF. The CDR3 DNA is TGTGCCAGCAGTGAGGCAGGCAGCTCTGGGGCCAACGTCCTGACTTTC.

The table lists this clonotype with many counts. The V gene is TRBV7-2, the J gene TRBJ1-5, with D possibly matching TRBD1 (5 bases). The CDR3 sequence is 14 residues long. Germline CDR1 SGHTA, CDR2 FQGNSA. V was cut by 3 bases and J by 6 bases, with 12 bases left in between. The CDR3 here is CASSFNLRGQPQHF. The DNA for the CDR3 is TGTGCCAGCAGCTTCAATTTGAGGGGTCAGCCCCAGCATTTT.

This clonotype has ten or more counts. Being one base from a much bigger clone, this may be a read error. CDR3 amino acids: CASSWQGGQPQHF. The CDR3 DNA sequence: TGTGCCAGCAGCTGGCAGGGGGGTCAGCCCCAGCATTTT. The V and J genes are TRBV5-8 and TRBJ1-5; 7 positions match TRBD1. V lost 3 bases and J lost 6; bases outside the gene matches: 3. The CDR3 length is 13 residues. Per the germline V gene, CDR1 is SGHTS and CDR2 is YDEGEE. The whole variable domain, filled in from reference TRBV5-8 and TRBJ1-5, reads EAGVTQSPTHLIKTRGQQATLRCSPISGHTSVYWYQQALGLGLQFLLWYDEGEERNRGNFPPRFSGRQFPNYSSELNVNALELEDSALYLCASSWQGGQPQHFGDGTRLSIL.

The V gene is TRBV18, the J gene TRBJ1-5; no clear D. Germline CDR1 and CDR2: KGHSH and LQKENI. Trimming shortened V by 3 bases and J by 4 bases, and 16 bases separated the two germline ends. The CDR3 runs to 16 residues. The chain's CDR3 is CASSPTHGSGNQPQHF. CDR3 in DNA: TGTGCCAGCTCACCGACTCACGGATCTGGGAATCAGCCCCAGCATTTT.

This clonotype was detected a few times. V gene TRBV25-1 combines with J gene TRBJ2-7; TRBD1 might be the D (5 bases). The CDR3 spans 16 residues. The V gene's germline CDR1 is MGHDK and CDR2 SYGVNS. The germline V and J ends were trimmed by 6 bases and 3 bases, with 21 bases remaining between them. CDR3 coding DNA: TGTGCCAGCAGCCCGCCCAAGGGTAACAGGCGCTACGAGCAGTACTTC. The encoded protein is CASSPPKGNRRYEQYF.

The count of this clonotype is one. V gene TRBV10-3 combines with J gene TRBJ1-1, with D possibly matching TRBD1 (5 bases). CDR3 length equals 15 residues. Germline V gene data show CDR1 as ENHRY and CDR2 as SYGVKD. The V end was cut by 2 bases, the J end by 4 bases, with 14 bases between. For the CDR3, the DNA is TGTGCCATCAGTGAGGTCCCGGGACTAAGCACTGAAGCTTTCTTT. Protein: CAISEVPGLSTEAFF.

This clonotype came up many times. The chain carries TRBV7-9 and TRBJ2-7, with 8 positions matching TRBD1. Germline-derived CDR1 and CDR2 are SEHNR and FQNEAQ (reference sequence). The CDR3 consists of 13 residues. V trimming: 5 bases; J trimming: 7 bases; junction bases outside the gene matches: 7. The CDR3 nucleotides read TGTGCCAGCAGCATCGGACAGGGCGGAGAGCAGTACTTC. It codes for CASSIGQGGEQYF.

This CDR3 is CASREVGEQGKGTEAFF. The CDR3 DNA reads TGTGCCAGCAGAGAGGTGGGGGAACAGGGCAAGGGGACTGAAGCTTTCTTT. This chain links TRBV25-1 with TRBJ1-1; maybe TRBD1 (6 bases). This CDR3 region has 17 residues. In germline, CDR1 is MGHDK, CDR2 SYGVNS. Trimming shortened V by 6 bases and J by 5 bases, and 25 bases separated the two germline ends.

This clonotype was counted only a few times. This chain links TRBV15 with TRBJ1-1, with D possibly being TRBD1 (6 bases). The CDR3 extends over 13 amino acids. V was trimmed by 5 bases and J by 5 bases, leaving 12 bases between them. Germline V gene sequence: CDR1 LNHNV, CDR2 YYDKDF (reference sequence). The CDR3 DNA is TGTGCCACCAGCTTACAAACAGGGACTGAAGCTTTCTTT. This encodes CATSLQTGTEAFF.

This clonotype was observed many times. The DNA for the CDR3 is TGCAGCGTTGAGACGAGAGACTACGAGCAGTACTTC. Encoded protein: CSVETRDYEQYF. The rearrangement uses TRBV29-1 and TRBJ2-7, with D unresolved. The V end was cut by 3 bases, the J end by 3 bases, with 9 bases between. Per the germline V gene, CDR1 is SQVTM and CDR2 is ANQGSEA. This CDR3 comprises 12 residues.

This clonotype was seen many times. The rearrangement links TRBV29-1 to TRBJ2-7; D gene ambiguous. The CDR3 covers 13 residues. V gave up 3 bases and J gave up 0 bases, with 9 bases separating them. The germline CDR1 and CDR2 sequences are SQVTM and ANQGSEA. The DNA for the CDR3 is TGCAGCGTTGACGACGGTAGCTCCTACGAGCAGTACTTC. Encoded protein: CSVDDGSSYEQYF.

This clonotype was observed a handful of times. CDR3 residues: CASSPDGSSNQPQHF. In DNA form, the CDR3 reads TGTGCCAGCTCACCGGACGGTAGTAGCAATCAGCCCCAGCATTTT. The chain carries TRBV2 and TRBJ1-5; D ambiguous. This CDR3 is built from 15 residues. The ends were cut back, 8 bases at V and 0 bases at J, with 14 bases in the middle. CDR1 is SNHLY, CDR2 FYNNEI, per germline.

As regards this clonotype: With a much larger clone just one base away, this may be a read error. This CDR3 reads CTTSTLSNQPQHF. For the CDR3, the DNA is TGTACCACCAGTACGTTGAGTAATCAGCCCCAGCATTTT. This chain connects TRBV24-1 to TRBJ1-5; unclear D gene. Per germline, CDR1 KGHDR and CDR2 SFDVKD. This CDR3 has 13 residues.